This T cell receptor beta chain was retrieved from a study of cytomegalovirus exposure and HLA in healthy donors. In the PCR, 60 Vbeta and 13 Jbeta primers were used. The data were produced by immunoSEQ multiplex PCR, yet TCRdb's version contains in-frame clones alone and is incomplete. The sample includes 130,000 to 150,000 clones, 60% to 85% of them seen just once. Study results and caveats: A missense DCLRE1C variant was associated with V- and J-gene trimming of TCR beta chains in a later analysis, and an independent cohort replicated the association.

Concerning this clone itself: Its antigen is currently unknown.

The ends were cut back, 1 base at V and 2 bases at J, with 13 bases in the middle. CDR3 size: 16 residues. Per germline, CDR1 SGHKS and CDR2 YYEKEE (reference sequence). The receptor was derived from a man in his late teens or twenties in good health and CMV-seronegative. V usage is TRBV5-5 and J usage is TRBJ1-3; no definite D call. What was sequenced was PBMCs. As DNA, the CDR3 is TGTGCCAGCAGCTTGTCGGTTCTGAGTACTGGAAACACCATATATTTT. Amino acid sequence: CASSLSVLSTGNTIYF.